This T cell receptor (beta chain) was identified during a study of shared clonotypes between healthy human individuals. Study background: The cohort comprised a couple of women and a few men. Their ages spanned 18 to 49 years. CD4 naive and memory got three plates each, CD8 naive two, CD8 memory one.

V was trimmed by 6 bases and J by 11 bases, leaving 13 bases between them. This CDR3 is 10 amino acids long. The germline V gene encodes CDR1 DFQATT and CDR2 SNEGSKA (reference sequence). Memory CD4+ cells were the fraction left after CD45RA+ naive selection. Several immunoSEQ plates held equal portions of the genomic DNA taken from each subset. Measured with immunoSEQ multiplex PCR; TCRdb has only the in-frame clones, and not every one. The sample includes approximately 2.4 million clones, 90% to 97% of them seen just once. The V and J genes are TRBV20-1 and TRBJ1-1; maybe TRBD1 (5 bases). Sequencing used naive CD4+ T cells sorted from blood. Indicated subset: CD45RA+ positively selected. This sequence was found in a young man in good health. The DNA of the CDR3 is TGCAGTGCCCACGGGACTGTGGCTTTCTTT. Its protein product is CSAHGTVAFF.